This TCR beta chain comes out of a study of OX40 agonist ivuxolimab in advanced cancers. Whole-study context: At 82.7% male, the cohort had a mean age of approximately 60 years, ranging from roughly 20 to 79.

This clone was recorded once. Only in-frame clones appear in the TCRdb table, and some are missing; sequencing was by immunoSEQ multiplex PCR. The sample includes 31,000 or so clones, 70% to 85% of them seen just once. The material sequenced was CD4+ or CD8+ T cells sorted from blood, taken in a trial of the OX40 agonist ivuxolimab. This TCR derives from an adult with an advanced solid tumor such as melanoma, head and neck, liver or kidney cancer.

CDR3 nucleotides: TGCGCCAGCAGCCAAGGGACATTCTACGAGCAGTACTTC. Translating gives CASSQGTFYEQYF. V is TRBV4-3 and J is TRBJ2-7; TRBD1 is a possible D gene (5 bases). CDR1 and CDR2 (germline): LGHNA, YSLEER. The CDR3 contains 13 residues. V lost 1 base to trimming and J lost 3 bases, with 7 bases between them.